This T cell receptor beta chain was found in a study of blood T cell repertoires in COVID-19 (dated by TCRdb to between 2020 and 2021). Background on the whole study: Samples covering the acute and convalescent phases of COVID-19 were provided by collaborators in the United States, Italy and Spain. The sample metadata nearly always contained a de-identified subject ID, COVID-19 status, age in years and sex. The prospective study material was composed of cDNA or gDNA derived from T cells, B-cell-depleted T cells, or PBMCs. Samples were obtained from the ongoing ImmuneRACE study (first 160 participants) and from about 1,300 subjects provided by 6 global collaborators. A freely available public database, intended as a resource for researchers studying the immune response to SARS-CoV-2, is where the repertoires were released. The dataset comprised deeply sampled blood TCRbeta repertoires from subjects exposed to, actively infected with, or recovered from COVID-19. Where available, HLA class I and class II types were obtained from metadata supplied by the sample provider rather than from assay-based typing.

Enrolling through a virtual design, the prospective study's participants ranged in age from roughly 18 to 100 years and lived across around 25 United States geographic areas. Cohort assignment in the prospective study relied on participant-reported clinical history from a screening survey and a study questionnaire. ImmuneRACE Cohort 3 recovered participants were defined by two consecutive negative NP/OP PCR tests, healthcare professional clearance, or symptom resolution. Mobile phlebotomists in the prospective study collected whole blood, serum and a nasopharyngeal or oropharyngeal swab from every participant. Over a roughly 2-month period, participants in the prospective study had the option of providing additional blood draws and questionnaires. Blood samples from the prospective study were shipped frozen or at room temperature prior to DNA extraction. TCRbeta CDR3 regions were amplified from genomic DNA using the immunoSEQ Assay, a bias-controlled multiplex PCR. The authors processed their data as follows. Within the assay, amplification of reference gene primers was used to estimate how many nucleated cells each sample contained. To quantify the absolute abundance of each unique TCRbeta CDR3 rearrangement, sequence reads were collapsed and filtered. For each sample, productive Simpson clonality was calculated by taking the square root of Simpson's diversity index across productive rearrangements. The table was pulled from immuneACCESS by TCRdb, which kept in-frame rearrangements only. Such tables lose some clones; where checked, under half of the loss comes from unresolved V genes, and the rest has no known cause. From that table come the V and J calls and clone size; the DNA was used to work out D and trimming. The sample table records around 150,000 clones; 80% of these occur just once. The ten largest account for approximately 5.4% of the sample.

In this sample, this clone turned up a few times. Its antigen is still unknown. No clone much larger than this one lies a single base away; base qualities are absent. What the work shows at the level of the full study, not this receptor alone: Clinical and demographic metadata were provided uncurated, with the amount varying by source and participant.

Compared with germline, V lacks 3 bases and J lacks 4 bases; bases without a gene match: 2. From the cysteine up to the phenylalanine, the CDR3 has a length of 15 residues. Of all the DNA, just the CDR3 is kept, 45 bases in frame from base 1. The germline V gene provides CDR1 SNHLY and CDR2 FYNNEI. The V and J genes are TRBV2 and TRBJ2-1, with TRBD2 identical over 11 junction bases. The sequenced sample consisted of PBMCs or T cells enriched from blood (not recorded which). The origin of this receptor is a middle-aged man who had recovered from COVID-19. CDR3 sequence: CASSELAGGYNEQFF. The nucleotide sequence is TGTGCCAGCAGTGAGCTAGCGGGGGGATACAATGAGCAGTTCTTC.